The 21 T cell receptor beta chains listed next were all sequenced from one sample in a study of T cell repertoires in cytomegalovirus infection. Antigens for these TCRs are unknown. MiXCR, run by TCRdb on the reads, gives a single entry per CDR3 protein. The sample contains around 140,000 distinct CDR3 sequences, around 32% of which appear only once. Sequences were derived from CD8+ T cells from cultured PBMCs, sampled from culture after CMV antigen stimulation. The receptors originated from a human donor in good health (CMV status not recorded). Some clones in this sample may be carry-over from other donors' samples.

This rearrangement joins TRBV6-5 to TRBJ2-7; TRBD2 agrees at 9 bases. J gave up 3 bases and V 0 bases, and 6 bases lay outside the gene matches. Germline V gene lookup returns CDR1 MNHEY and CDR2 SVGAGI. The CDR3 covers 16 residues. CDR3: CASSYSLAGKIYEQYF. The CDR3 DNA reads TGTGCCAGCAGTTACTCCCTAGCGGGGAAAATCTACGAGCAGTACTTC.

This chain links TRBV5-6 with TRBJ2-3, with D perhaps TRBD2 (6 bases). Trimming left V 0 bases short and J 6 bases short, with 17 bases between. The CDR3 is made up of 16 amino acids. The germline V gene encodes CDR1 SGHDT and CDR2 YYEEEE. CDR3 amino acids: CASSLGYSGGTDTQYF. The DNA for the CDR3 is TGTGCCAGCAGCTTGGGGTACAGTGGGGGGACCGATACGCAGTATTTT. Complete variable domain (other parts from reference TRBV5-6 and TRBJ2-3): DAGVTQSPTHLIKTRGQQVTLRCSPKSGHDTVSWYQQALGQGPQFIFQYYEEEERQRGNFPDRFSGHQFPNYSSELNVNALLLGDSALYLCASSLGYSGGTDTQYFGPGTRLTVL.

The V call is TRBV12-3 or TRBV12-4, the J call TRBJ1-2, with D possibly matching TRBD1 (6 bases). The germline V and J ends were trimmed by 5 bases and 3 bases, with 13 bases remaining between them. CDR3 size: 14 residues. This chain's CDR3 is CASSQGQGDYGYTF. The DNA of the CDR3 is TGTGCCAGCAGTCAGGGGCAGGGCGACTATGGCTACACCTTC.

There are many counts of this clonotype. The chain uses TRBV7-2 and TRBJ2-7, with D possibly matching TRBD2 (6 bases). Trimming cost V 4 bases and J 0 bases, with 19 bases left between them. This CDR3 has 17 residues. Germline CDR1 is SGHTA and CDR2 is FQGNSA. The CDR3 reads CASSYPRAGRTSYEQYF. The CDR3, as DNA: TGTGCCAGCAGCTACCCCCGGGCGGGGCGAACCTCCTACGAGCAGTACTTC.

There are many counts of this clonotype. J is TRBJ2-1 and V is TRBV6-2 or TRBV6-3, with 13 bases fitting TRBD2. V shed 2 bases, J shed 4 bases, and the junction held 11 bases outside the gene matches. CDR1 and CDR2 from the germline V gene are MNHEY and SVGEGT. The CDR3 runs 19 residues. The CDR3 nucleotides read TGTGCCAGCAGTTACCCCCTACTAGCGGGGGGGCAAAAATACAATGAGCAGTTCTTC. Its protein is CASSYPLLAGGQKYNEQFF.

This chain joins TRBV2 and TRBJ2-1; a weak D match, TRBD1 (6 bases). Germline V gene lookup returns CDR1 SNHLY and CDR2 FYNNEI. Trimming left V 4 bases short and J 8 bases short, with 9 bases between. The CDR3 has 12 amino acids. CDR3 region: CASSVGGYEQFF. The DNA for the CDR3 is TGTGCCAGCAGTGTTGGGGGCTATGAGCAGTTCTTC.

This chain joins TRBV23-1 and TRBJ2-5; D gene uncertain. TRBV23-1 is marked as an open reading frame, function uncertain. Trimming stripped 10 bases from V and 7 bases from J, with 4 bases between. The CDR3 is 8 amino acids. The CDR3 region has the DNA TGCGCCACCTGGACCCAGTACTTC. Residues: CATWTQYF.

V is TRBV4-1 and J is TRBJ2-5, with 10 bases lining up with TRBD2. The CDR3 contains 16 residues. CDR1 is MGHRA and CDR2 is YSYEKL in the germline V gene. V lost 0 bases and J lost 4; bases outside the gene matches: 5. For the CDR3, the DNA is TGCGCCAGCAGCCAAGAAGGGGGGACTAGCGCAGAGACCCAGTACTTC. Amino acid sequence: CASSQEGGTSAETQYF.

The table lists this clonotype with many counts. This chain links TRBV6-1 with TRBJ2-1, with D hard to call. CDR1 and CDR2 from the germline V gene are MNHNS and SASEGT. Trimming shortened V by 5 bases and J by 3 bases, and 11 bases separated the two germline ends. This CDR3 spans 14 amino acids. Here the CDR3 reads CASSSQPSYNEQFF. In nucleotides, the CDR3 is TGTGCCAGCAGTTCCCAACCGAGCTACAATGAGCAGTTCTTC.

The chain uses TRBV6-5 and TRBJ2-4, with D uncertain. Between the trimmed V and J ends, which lost 4 bases and 0 bases, there was a span of 7 bases. Germline V gene data show CDR1 as MNHEY and CDR2 as SVGAGI. CDR3 length equals 14 residues. CDR3 coding DNA: TGTGCCAGCAGTTCAGACTTAGCCAAAAACATTCAGTACTTC. Translated, it gives CASSSDLAKNIQYF.

The V gene is TRBV15, the J gene TRBJ2-5, with 9 bases lining up with TRBD2. Trimming cost V 0 bases and J 0 bases; bases outside gene matches: 14. Germline lookup yields CDR1 LNHNV and CDR2 YYDKDF (reference sequence). The length of the CDR3 is 20 residues. For the CDR3, the DNA is TGTGCCACCAGCAGAGATTTTCGAGGCCGCGCTAGCGGGGACCAAGAGACCCAGTACTTC. Its protein product is CATSRDFRGRASGDQETQYF.

Note on this clonotype: A much larger clonotype is one base distant, so this may be a read error. CDR3 in DNA: TGTGCCAGCAGCTCCCCGAGGGGCTGGACAGATACGCAGTATTTT. Its translation: CASSSPRGWTDTQYF. The chain employs TRBV7-2 and TRBJ2-3; D tentatively reads TRBD1 or TRBD2 (5 bases each). V was clipped by 4 bases and J by 3 bases, with 14 bases between them. The CDR3 has 15 residues. The germline V gene encodes CDR1 SGHTA and CDR2 FQGNSA.

This clonotype was seen only a few times. The chain couples TRBV7-2 to TRBJ2-4; 7 nucleotides agree with TRBD1. With 5 bases clipped from V and 4 bases from J, the junction kept 14 bases outside the gene matches. The CDR3 totals 17 residues. Germline V gene data show CDR1 as SGHTA and CDR2 as FQGNSA. CDR3 bases: TGTGCCAGCAGCCCGCACCCGGGACAGTACTATAAAAACATTCAGTACTTC. It translates to CASSPHPGQYYKNIQYF.

This clonotype has a count of ten or more. The chain combines TRBV6-2 or TRBV6-3 with TRBJ1-1; D remains unclear. The CDR3 totals 12 residues. Trimming cost V 5 bases and J 7 bases, with 11 bases left between them. Germline V gene data show CDR1 as MNHEY and CDR2 as SVGEGT. CDR3 loop: CASSKSDLEAFF. The CDR3 DNA reads TGTGCCAGCAGTAAGAGTGACCTTGAAGCTTTCTTT.

This clonotype was counted a few times. For the CDR3, the DNA is TGTGCCAGCAGTCCCAGGGTTAGGGAGCAGTACTTC. Its translation is CASSPRVREQYF. V is TRBV2 and J is TRBJ2-7; weak D call: TRBD1 (5 bases). Trimming stripped 5 bases from V and 7 bases from J, with 12 bases between. The CDR3 runs to 12 residues. Per the germline V gene, CDR1 is SNHLY and CDR2 is FYNNEI.

This chain joins TRBV27 and TRBJ2-3, with D unresolved. V lost 2 bases, J lost 0 bases, and 9 bases lay in between. The V gene's germline CDR1 is MNHEY and CDR2 SMNVEV (reference sequence). This CDR3 region has 15 residues. The CDR3 nucleotides read TGTGCCAGCAGTTTACAAATACTGAGCACAGATACGCAGTATTTT. Translated, it gives CASSLQILSTDTQYF.

This clonotype has only a few counts. The chain uses TRBV15 and TRBJ2-2; TRBD1 is a possible D gene (6 bases). Germline-derived CDR1 and CDR2 are LNHNV and YYDKDF (reference sequence). The ends were cut back, 8 bases at V and 0 bases at J, with 7 bases in the middle. The CDR3 consists of 13 residues. CDR3 coding DNA: TGTGCCACCGGACAGCCGAACACCGGGGAGCTGTTTTTT. This codes for CATGQPNTGELFF.

V gene TRBV7-9 combines with J gene TRBJ2-3; 13 nucleotides match TRBD2. In germline, CDR1 is SEHNR, CDR2 FQNEAQ (reference sequence). The V and J ends lost 1 base and 0 bases, in that order; junction bases with no gene match: 7. This CDR3 has 19 residues. CDR3 in amino acids: CASSLVGLAGNTSTDTQYF. The CDR3 bases are TGTGCCAGCAGCTTAGTGGGACTAGCGGGGAATACGAGCACAGATACGCAGTATTTT. The complete variable domain, with remaining parts taken from reference TRBV7-9 and TRBJ2-3, reads DTGVSQNPRHKITKRGQNVTFRCDPISEHNRLYWYRQTLGQGPEFLTYFQNEAQLEKSRLLSDRFSAERPKGSFSTLEIQRTEQGDSAMYLCASSLVGLAGNTSTDTQYFGPGTRLTVL.

The rearrangement links TRBV2 to TRBJ2-7; TRBD2 matches 7 bases. With 7 bases clipped from V and 0 bases from J, the junction kept 3 bases outside the gene matches. Germline assignment: CDR1 SNHLY and CDR2 FYNNEI. The CDR3 is made up of 13 amino acids. Written as DNA, the CDR3 is TGTGCCAGCATCGCTAGCGGCTCCTACGAGCAGTACTTC. Amino acid sequence: CASIASGSYEQYF.

This clonotype showed up just a few times. The V call is TRBV12-3 or TRBV12-4, the J call TRBJ2-7; the D is unclear. V lost 6 bases, J lost 5 bases, and 8 bases lay in between. This CDR3 region has 11 residues. The CDR3 spells CASSPGNEQYF. The CDR3 DNA reads TGTGCCAGCAGCCCTGGGAACGAGCAGTACTTC.

This clonotype turned up a few times. The chain carries TRBV30 and TRBJ1-1; the D is unclear. Germline assignment: CDR1 GTSNPN and CDR2 SVGIG (reference sequence). The CDR3 is 15 amino acids. V was trimmed by 0 bases and J by 0 bases, leaving 11 bases between them. CDR3 sequence reads: CAWSVPAGMNTEAFF. CDR3 nucleotides: TGTGCCTGGAGTGTACCCGCCGGGATGAACACTGAAGCTTTCTTT.